Shown below are 27 T cell receptor beta chains from a single sample sequenced in a study of OX40 agonist ivuxolimab in advanced cancers. Only in-frame clones appear in the TCRdb table, and some are missing; sequencing was by immunoSEQ multiplex PCR. The repertoire holds fewer than 85,000 clones, approximately 86% seen once, with less than 2% in the top ten. The sequencing used CD4+ or CD8+ T cells sorted from blood, collected in a trial of the OX40 agonist ivuxolimab. The receptors originated from an adult with an advanced solid tumor such as melanoma, head and neck, liver or kidney cancer.

V gene TRBV5-4 combines with J gene TRBJ1-1; D ambiguous. V was pared by 3 bases and J by 4 bases, with 13 bases between. In germline, CDR1 is SGHNT, CDR2 YYREEE (reference sequence). CDR3 length equals 14 residues. The DNA for the CDR3 is TGTGCCAGCAGCTCAGATACACGGAGCACTGAAGCTTTCTTT. It yields the protein CASSSDTRSTEAFF.

The chain couples TRBV11-2 to TRBJ2-5; TRBD1 aligns across 8 bases. V lost 4 bases and J lost 3; bases outside the gene matches: 1. The CDR3 is 13 residues long. CDR1 SGHAT and CDR2 FQNNGV come from the germline V gene. The CDR3 DNA reads as TGTGCCAGCAGCTCGGACAGGGAAGAGACCCAGTACTTC. Amino acids: CASSSDREETQYF.

V gene TRBV30 combines with J gene TRBJ1-5, with 7 bases that match TRBD1. Trimming took 0 bases from V and 4 from J; bases not matched to a gene: 6. There are 15 residues in the CDR3. Germline V gene data show CDR1 as GTSNPN and CDR2 as SVGIG (reference sequence). Here the CDR3 reads CAWSVLGRGNQPQHF. The DNA of the CDR3 is TGTGCCTGGAGTGTACTGGGCAGGGGGAATCAGCCCCAGCATTTT.

The J gene is TRBJ1-1, the V gene TRBV12-2. TRBV12-2 is a listed pseudogene. This CDR3 spans 17 amino acids. In nucleotides, the CDR3 is TGTGCAAGTCGCTTAGCGGTCGGTGGGGAGGTCGACACTGAAGCTTTCTTT. Its translation is CASRLAVGGEVDTEAFF.

This clone has just one count. The gene calls are TRBV7-3 and TRBJ2-1; TRBD1 agrees at 10 bases. The germline gives CDR1 SGHTA, CDR2 FQGTGA. The CDR3 has 15 residues. Trimming removed 3 bases from V and 4 bases from J; junction bases left unmatched: 3. The CDR3 is CASSFRDRGYNEQFF. As DNA, the CDR3 is TGTGCCAGCAGCTTCCGGGACAGGGGATACAATGAGCAGTTCTTC.

The genes are TRBV6-1 and TRBJ2-1, with D possibly being TRBD2 (7 bases). CDR3 length: 12 residues. Looked up from germline, CDR1 is MNHNS and CDR2 is SASEGT. Trimming left V 8 bases short and J 6 bases short, with 11 bases between. The CDR3 nucleotides read TGTGCCAGCCCTAGGGGGGGCAATGAGCAGTTCTTC. This encodes CASPRGGNEQFF.

The CDR3 DNA reads as TGCGCCAGCAGCTTGGCCTCTGGGGAGCAGTACTTC. Protein: CASSLASGEQYF. This sequence joins TRBV5-1 and TRBJ2-7; D is unclear. The germline gives CDR1 SGHRS, CDR2 YFSETQ. The CDR3 is 12 residues long. The ends were cut back, 0 bases at V and 7 bases at J, with 8 bases in the middle.

The V call is TRBV7-3, the J call TRBJ2-2; D remains ambiguous. CDR1 is SGHTA and CDR2 is FQGTGA in the germline V gene. V was clipped by 1 base and J by 5 bases, with 2 bases between them. This CDR3 is built from 12 residues. The CDR3 nucleotides are TGTGCCAGCAGCTTAATTACCGGGGAGCTGTTTTTT. Translated: CASSLITGELFF.

The V and J genes are TRBV6-6 and TRBJ1-1, with D maybe TRBD1 (5 bases). Germline CDR1 reads MNHNY; CDR2 reads SVGAGI (reference sequence). V lost 7 bases, J lost 4 bases, and 19 bases lay in between. The CDR3 is made up of 15 amino acids. CDR3 sequence (DNA): TGTGCCAGCATCCCAGATTGGCAGGGTCCCACTGAAGCTTTCTTT. It specifies CASIPDWQGPTEAFF.

This chain joins TRBV2 and TRBJ1-2; D not certain. Germline V gene sequence: CDR1 SNHLY, CDR2 FYNNEI. This CDR3 has 15 amino acids. V was clipped by 2 bases and J by 1 base, with 11 bases between them. In DNA form, the CDR3 reads TGTGCCAGCAGTGAACTTAGAACACTTAACTATGGCTACACCTTC. It is translated as CASSELRTLNYGYTF.

The chain links TRBV6-5 to TRBJ1-1; D gene unclear. The CDR3 is 12 amino acids. Trimming took 8 bases from V and 0 from J, leaving 7 bases between them. In germline, CDR1 is MNHEY, CDR2 SVGAGI. The CDR3 here is CASALMNTEAFF. The CDR3 DNA is TGTGCCAGCGCGCTAATGAACACTGAAGCTTTCTTT.

The J gene is TRBJ2-3, the V gene TRBV9; no definite D call. The length of the CDR3 is 14 residues. Germline-derived CDR1 and CDR2 are SGDLS and YYNGEE. V was clipped by 0 bases and J by 4 bases, with 9 bases between them. CDR3 in amino acids: CASSVEAGPDTQYF. The CDR3 coding sequence is TGTGCCAGCAGCGTAGAAGCCGGACCAGATACGCAGTATTTT.

Concerning this clone: At the DNA level, this CDR3 is encoded by other sequences in the same sample as well. This chain uses TRBV6-5 with TRBJ1-2, with 10 positions matching TRBD1. Germline-derived CDR1 and CDR2 are MNHEY and SVGAGI. CDR3 size: 14 residues. The V and J ends lost 6 bases and 4 bases, in that order; junction bases with no gene match: 5. The CDR3 reads CASRRQGAGYGYTF. DNA of the CDR3: TGTGCCAGCAGGCGACAGGGGGCGGGCTATGGCTACACCTTC.

The chain combines TRBV15 with TRBJ2-7, with D possibly matching TRBD2 (5 bases). The CDR3 is 14 amino acids. Germline V gene data show CDR1 as LNHNV and CDR2 as YYDKDF (reference sequence). V was clipped by 1 base and J by 0 bases, with 7 bases between them. The CDR3 protein is CATSRGGYSYEQYF. Written as DNA, the CDR3 is TGTGCCACCAGCAGAGGAGGGTACTCCTACGAGCAGTACTTC.

This rearrangement joins TRBV6-5 to TRBJ2-7, with unresolved D. This CDR3 is 12 amino acids long. V dropped 5 bases and J dropped 8 bases, with 13 bases sitting between them. Germline CDR1 reads MNHEY; CDR2 reads SVGAGI. The CDR3 nucleotides read TGTGCCAGCAGTACCCTGGGCAGCCAGCAGTACTTC. Translated, it gives CASSTLGSQQYF.

The chain recombines TRBV30 with TRBJ2-7, with TRBD1 as a possible D gene (6 bases). V lost 0 bases and J 5 bases, leaving 11 bases between the germline ends. There are 13 residues in the CDR3. Germline V lookup: CDR1 GTSNPN, CDR2 SVGIG (reference sequence). The CDR3 sequence: CAWSVQGKNEQYF. DNA for the CDR3: TGTGCCTGGAGTGTACAGGGTAAGAACGAGCAGTACTTC.

This clone was found once. This sequence joins TRBV10-3 and TRBJ1-5, with D perhaps TRBD1 (5 bases). The CDR3 runs to 15 residues. Trimming pared 2 bases from V and 6 bases from J, leaving 14 bases between. Germline V gives CDR1 ENHRY, CDR2 SYGVKD. CDR3 region: CAISEPGGELQPQHF. The CDR3 coding sequence is TGTGCCATCAGTGAGCCGGGGGGAGAACTTCAGCCCCAGCATTTT.

V and J are TRBV6-5 and TRBJ1-2; D is ambiguous. Germline CDR1 and CDR2: MNHEY and SVGAGI. The CDR3 is 14 residues long. Trimming removed 2 bases at V and 7 bases at J, with 14 bases between. CDR3 coding DNA: TGTGCCAGCAGTTACGATAGGAGGGCGGCTGGCTACACCTTC. Residues: CASSYDRRAAGYTF.

This chain links TRBV25-1 with TRBJ1-3; possibly TRBD1 for D (5 bases). The CDR3 consists of 17 residues. Germline V gene sequence: CDR1 MGHDK, CDR2 SYGVNS. The V end lost 6 bases, the J end lost 2 bases, and 20 bases lay between the germline ends. Written as DNA, the CDR3 is TGTGCCAGCAGGGACACCGGGACTGAGGGCGCTGGAAACACCATATATTTT. Amino acids: CASRDTGTEGAGNTIYF.

This clone was seen once. This chain links TRBV9 with TRBJ2-1; weak D call: TRBD2 (6 bases). The germline gives CDR1 SGDLS, CDR2 YYNGEE. CDR3 length equals 15 residues. V was cut by 4 bases and J by 3 bases, with 14 bases left in between. The CDR3 spells CASSPSPGDYNEQFF. The CDR3 DNA is TGTGCCAGCAGCCCCAGCCCGGGGGACTACAATGAGCAGTTCTTC. The complete variable domain, with remaining parts taken from reference TRBV9 and TRBJ2-1, reads DSGVTQTPKHLITATGQRVTLRCSPRSGDLSVYWYQQSLDQGLQFLIQYYNGEERAKGNILERFSAQQFPDLHSELNLSSLELGDSALYFCASSPSPGDYNEQFFGPGTRLTVL.

In DNA form, the CDR3 reads TGTGCCAGCCAACTAGGGGGCAACTATGGCTACACCTTC. Its translation is CASQLGGNYGYTF. V usage is TRBV6-5 and J usage is TRBJ1-2, with 7 bases matching TRBD1. CDR1 MNHEY and CDR2 SVGAGI come from the germline V gene. Trimming took 8 bases from V and 2 from J; bases not matched to a gene: 5. The CDR3 has 13 residues.

The rearrangement links TRBV6-1 to TRBJ2-3, with D maybe TRBD1 (6 bases). This CDR3 spans 15 amino acids. Germline V lookup: CDR1 MNHNS, CDR2 SASEGT. V was cut by 9 bases and J by 3 bases, with 19 bases left in between. The chain's CDR3 is CASTYTDRRTDTQYF. The CDR3 DNA sequence: TGTGCCAGTACCTATACTGACAGGAGAACAGATACGCAGTATTTT.

The chain combines TRBV28 with TRBJ2-5, with 8 bases matching TRBD1. The J call may be incorrect, as the DNA end agrees better with TRBJ2-7. The CDR3 is made up of 14 amino acids. Germline V gene sequence: CDR1 MDHEN, CDR2 SYDVKM. CDR3 sequence: CASSLAGGGNEQYF. As DNA, the CDR3 is TGTGCCAGCAGTTTGGCAGGGGGCGGCAACGAGCAGTACTTC.

The V call is TRBV28, the J call TRBJ1-6; D is unresolved. Between the trimmed V and J ends, which lost 1 base and 10 bases, there was a span of 14 bases. The CDR3 is 15 residues long. The germline V gene encodes CDR1 MDHEN and CDR2 SYDVKM. The CDR3 DNA is TGTGCCAGCAGTTTATACGCGGGAGGAAGATCACCCCTCCACTTT. This translates into CASSLYAGGRSPLHF.

This chain links TRBV5-5 with TRBJ2-5; 8 bases align to TRBD1. Losses at the gene ends were 4 bases for V and 9 bases for J; bases not matched to a gene: 17. The CDR3 spans 16 residues. Germline-derived CDR1 and CDR2 are SGHKS and YYEKEE (reference sequence). The CDR3 spells CASSLGQGPFLGAQYF. CDR3 nucleotides: TGTGCCAGCAGCCTCGGACAGGGACCCTTCCTCGGGGCCCAGTACTTC.

The rearrangement uses TRBV7-3 and TRBJ2-7; D remains unclear. The germline V gene has CDR1 SGHTA and CDR2 FQGTGA. The CDR3 is made up of 12 amino acids. Trimming pared 5 bases from V and 5 bases from J, leaving 10 bases between. CDR3 sequence (DNA): TGTGCCAGCAGCCCGGGCCACGACGAGCAGTACTTC. Protein sequence: CASSPGHDEQYF.

This clone was observed a handful of times. The rearrangement uses TRBV4-1 and TRBJ2-3, with D hard to call. CDR1 and CDR2 from the germline V gene are MGHRA and YSYEKL. The CDR3 loop spans 13 amino acids. Trimming took off 4 bases at V and 2 bases at J, with 7 bases between the two ends. The CDR3 region has the DNA TGCGCCAGCAGCCGGACGCCCACAGATACGCAGTATTTT. Translating it yields CASSRTPTDTQYF.